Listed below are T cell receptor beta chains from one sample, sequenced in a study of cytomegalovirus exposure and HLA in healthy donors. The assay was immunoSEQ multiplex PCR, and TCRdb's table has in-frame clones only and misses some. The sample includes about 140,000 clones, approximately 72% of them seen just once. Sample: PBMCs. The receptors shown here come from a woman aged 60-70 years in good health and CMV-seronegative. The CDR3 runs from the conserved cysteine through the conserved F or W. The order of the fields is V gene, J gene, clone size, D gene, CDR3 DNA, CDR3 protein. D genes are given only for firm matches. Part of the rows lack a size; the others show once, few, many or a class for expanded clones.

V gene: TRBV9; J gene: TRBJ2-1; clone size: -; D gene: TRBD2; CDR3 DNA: TGTGCCAGCAGCGTAGCGAATAGCGGGGGATCGTACAATGAGCAGTTCTTC; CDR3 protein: CASSVANSGGSYNEQFF
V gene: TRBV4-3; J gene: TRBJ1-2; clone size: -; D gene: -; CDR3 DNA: TGCGCCAGCAGCCAAGATAACACGGGGGCTGGGGGGGGCTATGGCTACACCTTC; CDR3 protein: CASSQDNTGAGGGYGYTF
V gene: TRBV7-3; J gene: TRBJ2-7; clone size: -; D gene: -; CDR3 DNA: TGTGCCAGCACCGCACAGGGTGTCCCCTACGAGCAGTACTTC; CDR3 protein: CASTAQGVPYEQYF
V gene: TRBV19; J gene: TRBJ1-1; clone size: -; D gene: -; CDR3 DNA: TGTGCCAGTAGTACCCCCACAGGGAGGGCTGAAGCTTTCTTT; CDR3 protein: CASSTPTGRAEAFF
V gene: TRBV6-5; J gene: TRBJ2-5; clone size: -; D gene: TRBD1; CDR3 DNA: TGTGCCAGCAGTTACGAAGGACAGGGGGCGGAAGAGACCCAGTACTTC; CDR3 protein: CASSYEGQGAEETQYF
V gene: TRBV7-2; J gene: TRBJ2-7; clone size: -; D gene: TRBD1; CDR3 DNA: TGTGCCAGCAGCTTGGACGGGACAGGGGATGTCGAGCAGTACTTC; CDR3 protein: CASSLDGTGDVEQYF
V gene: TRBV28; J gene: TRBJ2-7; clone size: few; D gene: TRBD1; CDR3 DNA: TGTGCCAGCAGTCCGGGACAGAACTACGAGCAGTACTTC; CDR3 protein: CASSPGQNYEQYF
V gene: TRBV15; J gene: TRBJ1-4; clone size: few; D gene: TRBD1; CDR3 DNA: TGTGCCACCAGCAGAGGACAGGGTGAAAAACTGTTTTTT; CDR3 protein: CATSRGQGEKLFF
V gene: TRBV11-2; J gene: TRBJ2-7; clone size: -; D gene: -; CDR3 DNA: TGTGCCAGCAGCTTAGATGGTCTAGCCTACGAGCAGTACTTC; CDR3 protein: CASSLDGLAYEQYF
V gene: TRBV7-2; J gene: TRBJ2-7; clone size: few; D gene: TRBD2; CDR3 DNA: TGTGCCAGCAGCTTAGTCGGGACTAGCGGAACTTCCTACGAGCAGTACTTC; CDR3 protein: CASSLVGTSGTSYEQYF
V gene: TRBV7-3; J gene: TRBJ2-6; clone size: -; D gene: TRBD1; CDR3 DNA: TGTGCCAGCAGCCTCGGACAGGGGGGACCTCCTAGCGGGCCTGGGGCCAACGTCCTGACTTTC; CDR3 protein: CASSLGQGGPPSGPGANVLTF
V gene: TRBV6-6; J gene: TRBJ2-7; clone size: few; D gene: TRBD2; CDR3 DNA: TGTGCCAGCAGTTTCACGGGGGCGGGAGGGCCGGGCGAGCAGTACTTC; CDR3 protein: CASSFTGAGGPGEQYF
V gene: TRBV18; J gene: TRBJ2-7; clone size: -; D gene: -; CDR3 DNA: TGTGCCAGCTCACCGGGCGGGACCGGATTCGAGCAGTACTTC; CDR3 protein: CASSPGGTGFEQYF
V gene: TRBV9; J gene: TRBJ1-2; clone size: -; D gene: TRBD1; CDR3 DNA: TGTGCCAGCAGCGTATATCCGACAGGGGTCTATGGCTACACCTTC; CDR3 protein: CASSVYPTGVYGYTF
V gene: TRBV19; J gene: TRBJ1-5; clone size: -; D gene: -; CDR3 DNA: TGTGCCAGTAGTATAGATCAACAGGGACATCAGCCCCAGCATTTT; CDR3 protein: CASSIDQQGHQPQHF
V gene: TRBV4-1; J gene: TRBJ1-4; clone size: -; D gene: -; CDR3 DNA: TGCGCCAGCAGCCCCCTTGGGAGGGAACCTAATGAAAAACTGTTTTTT; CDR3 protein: CASSPLGREPNEKLFF
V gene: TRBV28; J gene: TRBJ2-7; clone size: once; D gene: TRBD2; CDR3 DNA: TGTGCCAGCAGTTCCCCGCAGGGGCTAGCGGGAGTTTACGAGCAGTACTTC; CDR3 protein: CASSSPQGLAGVYEQYF
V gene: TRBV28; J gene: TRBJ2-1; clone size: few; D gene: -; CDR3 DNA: TGTGCCAGCAGTTCCCCCCGGCGTGGCGGGATTTCCTACAATGAGCAGTTCTTC; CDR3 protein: CASSSPRRGGISYNEQFF
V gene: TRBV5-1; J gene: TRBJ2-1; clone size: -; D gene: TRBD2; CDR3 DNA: TGCGCCAGCAGCACCTACGGGACTAGCGGGCCGGGAAGCTCCTACAATGAGCAGTTCTTC; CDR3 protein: CASSTYGTSGPGSSYNEQFF
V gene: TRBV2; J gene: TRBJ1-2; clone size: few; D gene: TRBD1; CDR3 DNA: TGTGCCAGCAGTGATTTGGGACAGGGGAAGGGTGGCTACACCTTC; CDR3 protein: CASSDLGQGKGGYTF
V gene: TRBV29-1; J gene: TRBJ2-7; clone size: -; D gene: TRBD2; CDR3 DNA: TGCAGCGCCGCCCACGGGGGGAACGAGCAGTACTTC; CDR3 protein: CSAAHGGNEQYF
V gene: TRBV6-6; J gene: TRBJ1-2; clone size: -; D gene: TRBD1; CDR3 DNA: TGTGCCAGCACCGGGACAGGGGAAAGTAATGGCTACACCTTC; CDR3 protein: CASTGTGESNGYTF
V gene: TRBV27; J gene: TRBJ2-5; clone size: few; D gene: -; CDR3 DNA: TGTGCCAGCAGTACACAACCGACAACCCAGTACTTC; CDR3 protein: CASSTQPTTQYF
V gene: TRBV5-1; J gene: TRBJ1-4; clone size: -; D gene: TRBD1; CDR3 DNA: TGCGCCAGCAGCCCGGACAGGTTTGGTGAAAAACTGTTTTTT; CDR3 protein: CASSPDRFGEKLFF
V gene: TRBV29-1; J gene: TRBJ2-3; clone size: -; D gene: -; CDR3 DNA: TGCAGCGCCGGTCAGGGGTCCGCAGATACGCAGTATTTT; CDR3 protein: CSAGQGSADTQYF
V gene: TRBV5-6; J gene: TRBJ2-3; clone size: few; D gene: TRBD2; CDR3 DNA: TGTGCCAGCAGCTTGGGTGGCGGGAGGGCCGAAGATACGCAGTATTTT; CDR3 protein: CASSLGGGRAEDTQYF
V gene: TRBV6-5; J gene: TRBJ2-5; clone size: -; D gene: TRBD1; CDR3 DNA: TGTGCCAGCAGGTCCGGGACAGAAGAGACCCAGTACTTC; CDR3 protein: CASRSGTEETQYF
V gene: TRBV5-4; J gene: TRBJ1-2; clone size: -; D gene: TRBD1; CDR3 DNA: TGTGCCAGCAGGTCCGGGACAGGGGGCTTCTATGGCTACACCTTC; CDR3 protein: CASRSGTGGFYGYTF